Each of the 19 T cell receptor beta chains below was sequenced from the same sample in a study of cytomegalovirus exposure and HLA in healthy donors. With 60 Vbeta and 13 Jbeta primers, the PCR was carried out. Assay: immunoSEQ multiplex PCR; the TCRdb copy retains only in-frame clones and omits some. Among around 180,000 clones listed, about four fifths were seen once. The sample comprised PBMCs. The source of these receptors is a man aged 18 to 30 in good health and CMV-seronegative.

This clone appeared a few times. The chain combines TRBV19 with TRBJ2-5; 8 bases are shared with TRBD1. This CDR3 spans 14 amino acids. Germline trimming cut 4 bases from V and 3 bases from J; bases unmatched to any gene: 4. Germline V gene sequence: CDR1 LNHDA, CDR2 SQIVND (reference sequence). The CDR3, as DNA: TGTGCCAGTAGTACAGGGGGCACAAAAGAGACCCAGTACTTC. Protein product: CASSTGGTKETQYF.

This chain uses TRBV7-9 with TRBJ2-5; TRBD2 aligns across 7 bases. CDR3 length: 15 amino acids. Trimming took 2 bases from V and 2 from J; bases not matched to a gene: 5. CDR1 and CDR2 from the germline V gene are SEHNR and FQNEAQ (reference sequence). CDR3 nucleotide sequence: TGTGCCAGCAGCTTACGCGCGGGGGAACAAGAGACCCAGTACTTC. Translating gives CASSLRAGEQETQYF.

V usage is TRBV2 and J usage is TRBJ1-2; D unresolved. Trimming stripped 2 bases from V and 8 bases from J, with 3 bases between. The V gene's germline CDR1 is SNHLY and CDR2 FYNNEI. The CDR3 runs to 10 residues. The CDR3 coding sequence is TGTGCCAGCAGTGAATCAGGCTACACCTTC. This gives the protein CASSESGYTF.

The chain employs TRBV7-2 and TRBJ2-3; no reliable D call. CDR1 SGHTA and CDR2 FQGNSA come from the germline V gene. The CDR3 extends over 13 amino acids. V gave up 7 bases and J gave up 0 bases, with 8 bases separating them. Here the CDR3 reads CASIDFSTDTQYF. The CDR3 nucleotides are TGTGCCAGCATCGACTTTAGCACAGATACGCAGTATTTT.

In the case of this clone: Different DNA sequences within this sample yield the same CDR3. The chain links TRBV6-1 to TRBJ2-3; 10 nucleotides align to TRBD1. The V gene end was trimmed by 2 bases and the J gene end by 2 bases; junction bases not matched to a gene: 4. The V gene's germline CDR1 is MNHNS and CDR2 SASEGT. The CDR3 is 16 residues long. The CDR3: CASSELGQGPTDTQYF. For the CDR3, the DNA is TGTGCCAGCAGTGAACTGGGACAGGGGCCCACAGATACGCAGTATTTT.

The rearrangement links TRBV4-1 to TRBJ2-3, with D maybe TRBD1 (5 bases). This CDR3 comprises 16 residues. Germline values: CDR1 MGHRA, CDR2 YSYEKL. V gave up 2 bases and J gave up 1 base, with 13 bases separating them. CDR3 loop: CASSQQGSFGTDTQYF. The CDR3 region has the DNA TGCGCCAGCAGCCAACAGGGTAGTTTTGGCACAGATACGCAGTATTTT.

The chain combines TRBV4-3 with TRBJ2-7; 13 bases fit TRBD2. The CDR3 extends over 15 amino acids. Trimming cost V 6 bases and J 3 bases; bases outside gene matches: 5. The germline V gene encodes CDR1 LGHNA and CDR2 YSLEER. In DNA form, the CDR3 reads TGCGCCAGCAGTCCGGGACTAGCGGGGATCTACGAGCAGTACTTC. This translates into CASSPGLAGIYEQYF.

This rearrangement joins TRBV18 to TRBJ1-2; tentative D call: TRBD1 (5 bases). The CDR3 is 15 amino acids. V lost 0 bases and J lost 7, with 15 bases in between. Germline V CDR1 and CDR2: KGHSH, LQKENI. CDR3 amino acids: CASSPPPREGRGYTF. The CDR3 DNA sequence: TGTGCCAGCTCACCACCCCCCAGGGAAGGACGTGGCTACACCTTC.

This rearrangement joins TRBV6-1 to TRBJ2-5; 8 nucleotides agree with TRBD2. Per germline, CDR1 MNHNS and CDR2 SASEGT. CDR3 size: 15 residues. V trimming: 4 bases; J trimming: 1 base; junction bases outside the gene matches: 5. The CDR3: CASSAGAGGQETQYF. CDR3 bases: TGTGCCAGCAGTGCCGGGGCGGGAGGCCAAGAGACCCAGTACTTC.

This clone was detected once. This chain joins TRBV6-1 and TRBJ1-1; the D gene is possibly TRBD1 (5 bases). The germline V and J ends were trimmed by 5 bases and 4 bases, with 14 bases remaining between them. The CDR3 totals 14 residues. Per the germline V gene, CDR1 is MNHNS and CDR2 is SASEGT. This CDR3 is CASSSGFISTEAFF. The CDR3 DNA sequence: TGTGCCAGCAGTTCAGGGTTTATCAGCACTGAAGCTTTCTTT.

The V gene is TRBV10-3, the J gene TRBJ2-1; 8 bases fit TRBD2. The CDR3 runs to 21 residues. Trimming cost V 7 bases and J 4 bases; bases outside gene matches: 27. Germline V lookup: CDR1 ENHRY, CDR2 SYGVKD. The CDR3 protein is CAITVTPSGSNPQKVYNEQFF. Written as DNA, the CDR3 is TGTGCCATCACCGTTACTCCCAGCGGGAGCAATCCCCAAAAGGTTTACAATGAGCAGTTCTTC.

The chain has TRBV5-6 and TRBJ1-1; D is possibly TRBD1 (6 bases). The CDR3 is made up of 13 amino acids. The germline V and J ends were trimmed by 2 bases and 1 base, with 6 bases remaining between them. Looked up from germline, CDR1 is SGHDT and CDR2 is YYEEEE. The CDR3 here is CASSFRGNTEAFF. The CDR3 bases are TGTGCCAGCAGCTTCAGGGGGAACACTGAAGCTTTCTTT.

The rearrangement links TRBV20-1 to TRBJ2-1, with 12 bases lining up with TRBD2. Germline values: CDR1 DFQATT, CDR2 SNEGSKA (reference sequence). The J segment lost 12 bases and the V segment lost 6 bases, leaving 3 bases of the junction unmatched. The CDR3 consists of 11 residues. CDR3 sequence: CSATGLAGQFF. CDR3 coding DNA: TGCAGTGCGACGGGACTAGCGGGGCAGTTCTTC.

The chain carries TRBV27 and TRBJ1-2, with D tentatively TRBD1 (5 bases). The CDR3 length is 15 residues. With 0 bases removed from V and 2 bases from J, the gap between germline ends came to 10 bases. CDR1 is MNHEY, CDR2 SMNVEV, per germline (reference sequence). As DNA, the CDR3 is TGTGCCAGCAGTTTATCTCCAGGGTTGAACTATGGCTACACCTTC. Encoded protein: CASSLSPGLNYGYTF.

The rearrangement uses TRBV14 and TRBJ2-7; 8 bases agree with TRBD2. The CDR3 is 16 amino acids. The germline V gene encodes CDR1 SGHDN and CDR2 FVKESK. J was trimmed by 5 bases and V by 0 bases; bases with no gene match: 9. The CDR3 coding sequence is TGTGCCAGCAGCCAAGAAGCAGCGGGAGTTCCCCACGAGCAGTACTTC. Protein product: CASSQEAAGVPHEQYF. The full variable domain, rest sourced from reference TRBV14 and TRBJ2-7, is EAGVTQFPSHSVIEKGQTVTLRCDPISGHDNLYWYRRVMGKEIKFLLHFVKESKQDESGMPNNRFLAERTGGTYSTLKVQPAELEDSGVYFCASSQEAAGVPHEQYFGPGTRLTVT.

V usage is TRBV4-3 and J usage is TRBJ1-6; 8 nucleotides agree with TRBD1. The CDR3 is made up of 17 amino acids. Losses at the gene ends were 0 bases for V and 8 bases for J; bases not matched to a gene: 9. Germline V lookup: CDR1 LGHNA, CDR2 YSLEER. CDR3 bases: TGCGCCAGCAGCCAAGATAGCGCAGGGGGCGAGTATTCACCCCTCCACTTT. The encoded protein is CASSQDSAGGEYSPLHF.

The chain carries TRBV19 and TRBJ1-5; D is uncertain. This CDR3 comprises 14 residues. V was clipped by 2 bases and J by 16 bases, with 21 bases between them. Germline V lookup: CDR1 LNHDA, CDR2 SQIVND (reference sequence). CDR3 in amino acids: CASSIIAEAVFIHF. In DNA form, the CDR3 reads TGTGCCAGTAGTATAATTGCCGAGGCCGTGTTTATCCATTTT. Full variable domain (rest looked up from reference TRBV19 and TRBJ1-5): DGGITQSPKYLFRKEGQNVTLSCEQNLNHDAMYWYRQDPGQGLRLIYYSQIVNDFQKGDIAEGYSVSREKKESFPLTVTSAQKNPTAFYLCASSIIAEAVFIHFGDGTRLSIL.

The rearrangement links TRBV5-8 to TRBJ2-6; D may be TRBD1 (6 bases). This CDR3 comprises 15 residues. The germline gives CDR1 SGHTS, CDR2 YDEGEE. Trimming cost V 4 bases and J 2 bases, with 10 bases left between them. CDR3 nucleotides: TGTGCCAGCAGCCTTGGACAGCCTGGGGCCAACGTCCTGACTTTC. Translating gives CASSLGQPGANVLTF.

The rearrangement links TRBV2 to TRBJ2-1; perhaps TRBD2 as D (5 bases). Germline loops: CDR1 SNHLY, CDR2 FYNNEI. The CDR3 runs 12 residues. V was cut by 8 bases and J by 9 bases, with 14 bases left in between. CDR3 residues: CASGSKVGEQFF. The DNA of the CDR3 is TGTGCCAGCGGGAGTAAGGTGGGTGAGCAGTTCTTC.